The 27 T cell receptor beta chains listed next were all sequenced from one sample in a study of blood T cell repertoires in COVID-19. TCRdb's table, derived via immunoSEQ multiplex PCR, lists solely in-frame clones and lacks some. The repertoire includes about 42,000 clones, roughly nine tenths of them detected once, and around 6.2% sits in the top ten. The sample consisted of peripheral blood. The receptors were sampled from a human donor in a cohort sampled during active COVID-19.

The chain has TRBV7-2 and TRBJ2-2; D may be TRBD1 (5 bases). CDR3 length: 15 amino acids. Trimming removed 6 bases from V and 5 bases from J, with 16 bases in between. Germline V CDR1 and CDR2: SGHTA, FQGNSA. CDR3 sequence reads: CASREQGSITGELFF. The CDR3 coding sequence is TGTGCCAGCAGGGAGCAGGGTTCGATAACCGGGGAGCTGTTTTTT.

V and J are TRBV4-1 and TRBJ1-5; 12 bases match TRBD1. The CDR3 runs to 16 residues. V shed 4 bases and J 6 bases; nucleotides not matched to a gene: 7. CDR1 MGHRA and CDR2 YSYEKL come from the germline V gene. The CDR3 DNA reads as TGCGCCAGCAGCCGGGACAGGGGGCTGGTGGGTCAGCCCCAGCATTTT. This sequence encodes CASSRDRGLVGQPQHF.

The chain joins TRBV5-1 to TRBJ2-7; 12 bases are a match to TRBD1. V lost 5 bases and J lost 7; bases outside the gene matches: 10. The CDR3 loop spans 15 amino acids. Germline CDR1 reads SGHRS; CDR2 reads YFSETQ. In nucleotides, the CDR3 is TGCGCCAGCAGAGCAGGGACAGGGGGCTCAGGGGAGCAGTACTTC. It codes for CASRAGTGGSGEQYF.

CDR3 bases: TGTGCCAGCAGCCAAGATTGGGGCGGGGACAGGCAGTATTTT. Amino acids: CASSQDWGGDRQYF. The chain links TRBV3-1 (or the pseudogene TRBV3-2) to TRBJ2-3; D may be TRBD1 (7 bases). The CDR3 totals 14 residues. V lost 0 bases, J lost 11 bases, and 15 bases lay in between. Germline values: CDR1 LGHDT, CDR2 YNNKEL (reference sequence).

CDR3 amino acids: CASSLIEHTQYF. The CDR3 coding sequence is TGTGCCAGCAGCTTGATCGAGCATACGCAGTATTTT. This chain uses TRBV7-9 with TRBJ2-3; D is ambiguous. In germline, CDR1 is SEHNR, CDR2 FQNEAQ (reference sequence). CDR3 length: 12 residues. V was pared by 3 bases and J by 7 bases, with 8 bases between. The full variable domain, its missing parts supplied by reference TRBV7-9 and TRBJ2-3, is DTGVSQNPRHKITKRGQNVTFRCDPISEHNRLYWYRQTLGQGPEFLTYFQNEAQLEKSRLLSDRFSAERPKGSFSTLEIQRTEQGDSAMYLCASSLIEHTQYFGPGTRLTVL.

The chain combines TRBV30 with TRBJ2-1, with 12 bases that match TRBD2. This CDR3 has 16 residues. Germline loops: CDR1 GTSNPN, CDR2 SVGIG (reference sequence). The V and J ends lost 5 bases and 6 bases, in that order; junction bases with no gene match: 11. The CDR3 DNA reads TGTGCCTGGGAACCGGGACTAGCGGGCCTGGCCAATGAGCAGTTCTTC. Its protein is CAWEPGLAGLANEQFF.

This rearrangement joins TRBV2 to TRBJ2-3; 13 bases match TRBD2. CDR1 and CDR2 (germline): SNHLY, FYNNEI. This CDR3 contains 17 residues. The J segment lost 5 bases and the V segment lost 6 bases, leaving 11 bases of the junction unmatched. Here the CDR3 reads CASRGLAGRDWVDTQYF. DNA for the CDR3: TGTGCCAGCAGGGGACTAGCGGGAAGGGATTGGGTAGATACGCAGTATTTT.

The chain employs TRBV25-1 and TRBJ2-5; tentatively, D is TRBD1 (5 bases). There are 14 residues in the CDR3. Germline V CDR1 and CDR2: MGHDK, SYGVNS. V lost 3 bases and J lost 2, with 10 bases in between. CDR3 protein: CASSDRQIQETQYF. CDR3 coding DNA: TGTGCCAGCAGTGACAGACAGATACAAGAGACCCAGTACTTC.

The V and J genes are TRBV19 and TRBJ1-1; a possible D gene is TRBD1 (6 bases). The V gene's germline CDR1 is LNHDA and CDR2 SQIVND (reference sequence). Trimming shortened V by 5 bases and J by 5 bases, and 27 bases separated the two germline ends. CDR3 length: 18 amino acids. The CDR3 loop is CASSPRGPAGGTRTEAFF. The CDR3 DNA reads TGTGCCAGTAGTCCACGGGGGCCGGCGGGGGGCACGAGGACTGAAGCTTTCTTT.

The V gene is TRBV6-5, the J gene TRBJ2-7; D is possibly TRBD2 (6 bases). V dropped 5 bases and J dropped 2 bases, with 13 bases sitting between them. The germline V gene encodes CDR1 MNHEY and CDR2 SVGAGI. This CDR3 spans 14 amino acids. CDR3 protein: CASSLGLTAYEQYF. The CDR3 DNA is TGTGCCAGCAGTCTGGGACTGACCGCCTACGAGCAGTACTTC.

Only one count was recorded for this clone. The chain links TRBV19 to TRBJ1-6; D gene ambiguous. Per germline, CDR1 LNHDA and CDR2 SQIVND (reference sequence). The CDR3 totals 12 residues. Trimming took off 3 bases at V and 8 bases at J, with 5 bases between the two ends. The DNA for the CDR3 is TGTGCCAGTAGTATTTTCGATTCACCCCTCCACTTT. Translating it yields CASSIFDSPLHF.

The rearrangement joins TRBV3-1 (or the pseudogene TRBV3-2) to TRBJ1-1; 7 bases match TRBD1. There are 14 residues in the CDR3. Germline loops: CDR1 LGHDT, CDR2 YNNKEL (reference sequence). The junction had 3 bases not matched to a gene; V was cut back by 4 bases and J by 1 base. CDR3 in DNA: TGTGCCAGCAGCCCGAGACAGGGGAACACTGAAGCTTTCTTT. Amino acid sequence: CASSPRQGNTEAFF.

The chain has TRBV5-1 and TRBJ1-4, with D perhaps TRBD1 (5 bases). Between the trimmed V and J ends, which lost 0 bases and 5 bases, there was a span of 11 bases. The CDR3 loop spans 15 amino acids. Germline CDR1 and CDR2: SGHRS and YFSETQ. The CDR3 DNA sequence: TGCGCCAGCAGCTTGGTAGGGGCTTCCAATGAAAAACTGTTTTTT. This codes for CASSLVGASNEKLFF.

The chain employs TRBV6-5 and TRBJ2-3; 8 positions match TRBD2. The ends lost 4 bases at V and 3 bases at J; junction bases unmatched: 9. CDR1 MNHEY and CDR2 SVGAGI come from the germline V gene. The CDR3 is made up of 16 amino acids. The CDR3 bases are TGTGCCAGCAGTTCTGGGTACGGGGGGGCAACAGATACGCAGTATTTT. Amino acids: CASSSGYGGATDTQYF.

The chain combines TRBV19 with TRBJ1-6; TRBD1 might be the D (6 bases). Germline values: CDR1 LNHDA, CDR2 SQIVND (reference sequence). CDR3 length: 17 residues. V was trimmed by 2 bases and J by 10 bases, leaving 21 bases between them. CDR3 sequence: CASSITRPQGVGSPLHF. The CDR3 nucleotides are TGTGCCAGTAGTATAACCCGTCCACAGGGCGTCGGCTCACCCCTCCACTTT.

This chain links TRBV5-1 with TRBJ2-1; tentative D call: TRBD1 (6 bases). CDR1 and CDR2 (germline): SGHRS, YFSETQ. Trimming left V 4 bases short and J 0 bases short, with 14 bases between. The CDR3 runs to 16 residues. CDR3 in amino acids: CASSPGTSASYNEQFF. The CDR3 DNA reads TGCGCCAGCAGCCCCGGGACATCGGCCTCCTACAATGAGCAGTTCTTC.

The chain carries TRBV3-1 (or the pseudogene TRBV3-2) and TRBJ1-3; D ambiguous. V was trimmed by 0 bases and J by 0 bases, leaving 12 bases between them. This CDR3 is 17 amino acids long. Per the germline V gene, CDR1 is LGHDT and CDR2 is YNNKEL (reference sequence). The CDR3 is CASSQDLSKSSGNTIYF. The CDR3 DNA sequence: TGTGCCAGCAGCCAAGATTTGAGCAAGAGCTCTGGAAACACCATATATTTT.

The rearrangement links TRBV4-1 to TRBJ2-5; D is undetermined. The V end lost 0 bases, the J end lost 1 base, and 9 bases lay between the germline ends. CDR3 length: 15 amino acids. Germline assignment: CDR1 MGHRA and CDR2 YSYEKL. The CDR3 DNA reads as TGCGCCAGCAGCCAAGATCCTAACTCCCAAGAGACCCAGTACTTC. It encodes CASSQDPNSQETQYF.

J is TRBJ2-7 and V is TRBV29-1; 8 positions agree with TRBD1. Germline loops: CDR1 SQVTM, CDR2 ANQGSEA. Germline trimming cut 1 base from V and 2 bases from J; bases unmatched to any gene: 4. CDR3 length equals 14 residues. This CDR3 is CSVEGVQGAYEQYF. DNA for the CDR3: TGCAGCGTTGAAGGAGTACAGGGGGCCTACGAGCAGTACTTC.

The rearrangement uses TRBV6-5 and TRBJ2-7; a possible D gene is TRBD1 (6 bases). The length of the CDR3 is 15 residues. V gave up 5 bases and J gave up 0 bases, with 14 bases separating them. The germline CDR1 and CDR2 sequences are MNHEY and SVGAGI. The CDR3 sequence: CASSPTGGRSYEQYF. The DNA for the CDR3 is TGTGCCAGCAGTCCGACAGGAGGTCGCTCCTACGAGCAGTACTTC.

V and J are TRBV7-2 and TRBJ1-2; the D gene is possibly TRBD1 (5 bases). Per germline, CDR1 SGHTA and CDR2 FQGNSA. The CDR3 covers 14 residues. Trimming took 2 bases from V and 7 from J, leaving 14 bases between them. CDR3 region: CASSLIVGEGGYTF. For the CDR3, the DNA is TGTGCCAGCAGCTTAATAGTAGGGGAAGGTGGCTACACCTTC. Combining the CDR3 with reference TRBV7-2 and TRBJ1-2 gives the whole variable domain GAGVSQSPSNKVTEKGKDVELRCDPISGHTALYWYRQSLGQGLEFLIYFQGNSAPDKSGLPSDRFSAERTGGSVSTLTIQRTQQEDSAVYLCASSLIVGEGGYTFGSGTRLTVV.

The rearrangement uses TRBV3-1 (or the pseudogene TRBV3-2) and TRBJ1-1, with D uncertain. V gave up 4 bases and J gave up 5 bases, with 8 bases separating them. CDR3 length: 12 residues. CDR1 and CDR2 from the germline V gene are LGHDT and YNNKEL (reference sequence). CDR3 sequence (DNA): TGTGCCAGCAGCCTGGGCTTAACTGAAGCTTTCTTT. Translated, it gives CASSLGLTEAFF.

The chain combines TRBV6-5 with TRBJ1-2; no definite D call. CDR3 length: 13 residues. Germline V gene lookup returns CDR1 MNHEY and CDR2 SVGAGI. Between the trimmed V and J ends, which lost 5 bases and 7 bases, there was a span of 14 bases. CDR3 in DNA: TGTGCCAGCAGTCATAAGAGGGAAGTTGGCTACACCTTC. This gives the protein CASSHKREVGYTF.

This clone was seen only a few times. The chain couples TRBV6-2 or TRBV6-3 to TRBJ1-5; 10 bases line up with TRBD1. This CDR3 comprises 15 residues. Germline CDR1 and CDR2: MNHEY and SVGEGT. V shed 2 bases and J 8 bases; nucleotides not matched to a gene: 6. The CDR3 nucleotides read TGTGCCAGCAGTTACCCGGGACAGGGGAATAAGCCCCAGCATTTT. It translates to CASSYPGQGNKPQHF.

This chain joins TRBV2 and TRBJ2-5; D unresolved. The germline V and J ends were trimmed by 6 bases and 5 bases, with 19 bases remaining between them. Germline V gene data show CDR1 as SNHLY and CDR2 as FYNNEI. The CDR3 is 15 residues long. CDR3 bases: TGTGCCAGCAGCTGGGCGCCCCCAACCCAGGAGACCCAGTACTTC. This sequence encodes CASSWAPPTQETQYF.

The chain recombines TRBV19 with TRBJ2-1; TRBD2 aligns across 9 bases. The germline V gene has CDR1 LNHDA and CDR2 SQIVND (reference sequence). V was pared by 6 bases and J by 0 bases, with 6 bases of the junction left unmatched. The CDR3 extends over 16 amino acids. CDR3 protein: CASRPSGTSSYNEQFF. Written as DNA, the CDR3 is TGTGCCAGTAGGCCTAGCGGGACGAGCTCCTACAATGAGCAGTTCTTC.

The V gene is TRBV7-9, the J gene TRBJ1-6, with 8 bases fitting TRBD1. The length of the CDR3 is 14 residues. Germline CDR1 and CDR2: SEHNR and FQNEAQ (reference sequence). V was pared by 5 bases and J by 10 bases, with 7 bases of the junction left unmatched. In nucleotides, the CDR3 is TGTGCCAGCAGCCAGACAGGGGATGTCTCACCCCTCCACTTT. Its protein is CASSQTGDVSPLHF.